These T cell receptor beta chains were read from a single sample in a study of shared clonotypes between healthy human individuals. Measured with immunoSEQ multiplex PCR; TCRdb has only the in-frame clones, and not every one. The sample includes over a million clones, roughly 75% seen only once; the top ten take about 1.5%. Input material: memory CD4+ T cells sorted from blood. These receptors all stem from a man younger than 35 in good health. CDR3s include the opening cysteine and the closing phenylalanine or tryptophan.

V | CDR3
TRBV6-6 | CASSYFQERGEQYF
TRBV10-2 | CASSESRQGMSNQPQHF
TRBV30 | CAWSVGGNTEAFF
TRBV28 | CASSTGTGQPQHF
TRBV6-1 | CASAARDRDYGYTF
TRBV7-9 | CASSLAQQATGELFF
TRBV11-2 | CASSTLGASGPSYEQYF
TRBV6-5 | CASSYPGGSNQPQHF
TRBV6-5 | CASRRGVSGYTF
TRBV30 | CAWSGRGNLYEQYF
TRBV6-6 | CASGRQGGEPQHF
TRBV5-6 | CASSFIPPSGANVLTF
TRBV19 | CASSPRSRLAGAYNEQFF
TRBV28 | CASTRGGYYNEQFF
TRBV6-5 | CASSYRSTNEKLFF
TRBV7-8 | CASSVTQGRGTEAFF
TRBV5-1 | CASSLNKPGTGKTGELFF
TRBV5-5 | CASSGTARGYEQYF
TRBV11-3 | CASSLGGRAANTGELFF
TRBV5-5 | CASSTDRDTEAFF
TRBV7-9 | CASSWTANTEAFF
TRBV5-1 | CASSLGQRDGELFF
TRBV28 | CASSLEQGLANYGYTF
TRBV6-4 | CASSNSQGRGYTF
TRBV6-1 | CASSEWEGRGYNEQFF
TRBV5-6 | CASTLGIGQETQYF
TRBV5-1 | CASSHSANTGELFF
TRBV6-5 | CASSSTSGSRADTQYF
TRBV29-1 | CSVASTGVGYGYTF
TRBV7-8 | CASSLLDSSGQPQHF
TRBV6-5 | CASSFGRAYEQYF
TRBV7-2 | CASSRRSSTDTQYF
TRBV10-3 | CAISERMGGGVDEQFF
TRBV19 | CASSRNGDQPQHF
TRBV10-3 | CAITSDRTDTQYF
TRBV5-4 | CASSLAGRTYEQYF
TRBV5-6 | CASSLSNREYSGANVLTF
TRBV6-6 | CASSYSTGWSETQYF
TRBV19 | CASTDVWGMFSNQPQHF
TRBV5-1 | CASKGGGPQETQYF
TRBV29-1 | CSVESSTYGYTF
TRBV18 | CASSPGVWETQYF
TRBV10-1 | CASSESYGTTTEAFF
TRBV5-4 | CASSAGQGARDEQFF
TRBV7-9 | CASSFRTSGSFSRETQYF
TRBV5-6 | CASSLGIGNYEQYF
TRBV4-1 | CASSQDQGASYGYTF